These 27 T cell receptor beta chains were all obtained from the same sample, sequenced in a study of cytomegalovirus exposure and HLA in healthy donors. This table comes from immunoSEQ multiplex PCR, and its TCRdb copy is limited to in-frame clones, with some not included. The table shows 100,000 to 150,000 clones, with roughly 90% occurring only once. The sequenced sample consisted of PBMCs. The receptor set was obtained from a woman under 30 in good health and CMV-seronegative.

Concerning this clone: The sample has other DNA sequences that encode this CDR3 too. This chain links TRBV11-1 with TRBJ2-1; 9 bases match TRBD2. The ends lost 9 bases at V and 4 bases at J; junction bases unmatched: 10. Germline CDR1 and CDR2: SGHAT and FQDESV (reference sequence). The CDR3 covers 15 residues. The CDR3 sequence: CASSHLAGPYNEQFF. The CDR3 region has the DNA TGTGCCAGTTCCCACCTAGCGGGACCTTACAATGAGCAGTTCTTC.

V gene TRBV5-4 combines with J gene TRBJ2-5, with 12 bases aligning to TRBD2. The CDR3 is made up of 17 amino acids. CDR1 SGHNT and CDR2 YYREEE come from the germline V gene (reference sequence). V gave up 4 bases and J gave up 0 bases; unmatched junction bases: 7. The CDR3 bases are TGTGCCAGCAGCCCTGGACTAGCGGGGACCAACCAAGAGACCCAGTACTTC. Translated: CASSPGLAGTNQETQYF.

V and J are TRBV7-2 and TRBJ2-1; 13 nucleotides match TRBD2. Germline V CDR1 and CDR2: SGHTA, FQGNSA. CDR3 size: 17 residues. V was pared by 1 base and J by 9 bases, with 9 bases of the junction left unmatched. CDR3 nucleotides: TGTGCCAGCAGCTTAGTGCGCCCGGGACTAGCGGGACCTGAGCAGTTCTTC. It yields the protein CASSLVRPGLAGPEQFF.

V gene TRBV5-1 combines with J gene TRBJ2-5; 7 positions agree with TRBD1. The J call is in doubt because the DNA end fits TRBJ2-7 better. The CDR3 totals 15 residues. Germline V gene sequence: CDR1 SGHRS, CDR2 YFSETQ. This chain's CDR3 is CASSLDDREVDEQYF. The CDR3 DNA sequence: TGCGCCAGCAGCCTCGATGACAGGGAAGTGGACGAGCAGTACTTC.

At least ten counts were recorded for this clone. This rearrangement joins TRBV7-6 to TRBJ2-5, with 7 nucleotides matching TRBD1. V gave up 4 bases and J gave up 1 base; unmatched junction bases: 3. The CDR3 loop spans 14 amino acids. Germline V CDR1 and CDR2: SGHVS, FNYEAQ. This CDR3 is CASSSQGFQETQYF. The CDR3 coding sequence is TGTGCCAGCAGCTCACAGGGGTTCCAAGAGACCCAGTACTTC.

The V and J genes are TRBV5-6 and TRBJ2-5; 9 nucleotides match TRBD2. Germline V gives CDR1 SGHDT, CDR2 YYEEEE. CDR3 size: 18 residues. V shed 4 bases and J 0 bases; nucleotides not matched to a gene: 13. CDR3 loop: CASSLLAGGPRDQETQYF. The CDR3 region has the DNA TGTGCCAGCAGCCTTTTGGCGGGAGGGCCCAGGGACCAAGAGACCCAGTACTTC.

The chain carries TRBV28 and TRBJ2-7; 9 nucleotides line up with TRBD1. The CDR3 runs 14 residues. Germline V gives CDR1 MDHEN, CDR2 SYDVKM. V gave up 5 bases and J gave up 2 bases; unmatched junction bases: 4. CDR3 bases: TGTGCCAGCAGTCCGGACAGGGGCCCCTACGAGCAGTACTTC. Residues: CASSPDRGPYEQYF.

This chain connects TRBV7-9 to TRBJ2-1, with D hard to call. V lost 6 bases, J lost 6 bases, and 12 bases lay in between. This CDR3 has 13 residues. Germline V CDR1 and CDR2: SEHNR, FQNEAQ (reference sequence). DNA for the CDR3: TGTGCCAGCAGTCAAATCCCAGTCAATGAGCAGTTCTTC. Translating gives CASSQIPVNEQFF.

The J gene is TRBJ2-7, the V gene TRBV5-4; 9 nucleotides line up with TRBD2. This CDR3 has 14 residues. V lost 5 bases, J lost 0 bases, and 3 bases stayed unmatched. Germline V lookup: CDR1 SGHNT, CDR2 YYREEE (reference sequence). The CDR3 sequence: CASSPGLASYEQYF. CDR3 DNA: TGTGCCAGCAGTCCGGGACTAGCCTCCTACGAGCAGTACTTC. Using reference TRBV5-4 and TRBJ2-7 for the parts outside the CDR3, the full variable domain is ETGVTQSPTHLIKTRGQQVTLRCSSQSGHNTVSWYQQALGQGPQFIFQYYREEENGRGNFPPRFSGLQFPNYSSELNVNALELDDSALYLCASSPGLASYEQYFGPGTRLTVT.

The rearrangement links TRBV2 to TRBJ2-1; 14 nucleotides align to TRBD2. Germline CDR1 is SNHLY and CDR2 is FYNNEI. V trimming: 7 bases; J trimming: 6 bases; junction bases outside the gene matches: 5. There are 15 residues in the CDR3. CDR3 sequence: CASTGTSGRGNEQFF. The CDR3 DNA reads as TGTGCCAGCACTGGGACTAGCGGGAGAGGCAATGAGCAGTTCTTC.

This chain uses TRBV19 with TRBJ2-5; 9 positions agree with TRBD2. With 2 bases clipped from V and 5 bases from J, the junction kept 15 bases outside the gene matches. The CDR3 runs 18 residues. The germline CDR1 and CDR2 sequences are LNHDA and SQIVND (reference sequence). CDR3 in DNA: TGTGCCAGTAGTATAATGGCGGGAGGGCAAATTACGAAGGAGACCCAGTACTTC. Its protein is CASSIMAGGQITKETQYF.

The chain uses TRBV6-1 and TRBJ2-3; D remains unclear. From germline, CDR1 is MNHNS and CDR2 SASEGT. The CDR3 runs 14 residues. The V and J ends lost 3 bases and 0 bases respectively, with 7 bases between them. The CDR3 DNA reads TGTGCCAGCAGTGATCCCACTAGCACAGATACGCAGTATTTT. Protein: CASSDPTSTDTQYF.

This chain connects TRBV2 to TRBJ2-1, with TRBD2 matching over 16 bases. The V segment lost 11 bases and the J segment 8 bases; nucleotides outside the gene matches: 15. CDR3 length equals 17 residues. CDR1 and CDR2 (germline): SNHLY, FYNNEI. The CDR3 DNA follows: TGTGCCTGCACCGGGACTAGCGGGAGGGCCTTCACCGATGAGCAGTTCTTC. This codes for CACTGTSGRAFTDEQFF.

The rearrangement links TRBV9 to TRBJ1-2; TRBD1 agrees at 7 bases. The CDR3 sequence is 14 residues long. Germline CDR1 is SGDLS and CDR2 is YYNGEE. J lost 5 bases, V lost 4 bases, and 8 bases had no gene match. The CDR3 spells CASSHEDRTYGYTF. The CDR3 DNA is TGTGCCAGCAGCCACGAGGACAGGACTTATGGCTACACCTTC.

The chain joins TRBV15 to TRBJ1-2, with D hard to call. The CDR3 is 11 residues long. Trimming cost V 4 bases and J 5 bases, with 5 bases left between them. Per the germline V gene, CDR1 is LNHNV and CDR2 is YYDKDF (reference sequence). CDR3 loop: CATSTGYGYTF. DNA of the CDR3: TGTGCCACCAGCACGGGGTATGGCTACACCTTC.

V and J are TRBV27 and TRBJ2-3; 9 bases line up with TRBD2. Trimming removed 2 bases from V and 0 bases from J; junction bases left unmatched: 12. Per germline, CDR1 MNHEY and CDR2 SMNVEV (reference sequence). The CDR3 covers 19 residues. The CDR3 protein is CASSLRLAGIEGSTDTQYF. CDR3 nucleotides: TGTGCCAGCAGTTTACGCCTAGCGGGAATTGAGGGGAGCACAGATACGCAGTATTTT.

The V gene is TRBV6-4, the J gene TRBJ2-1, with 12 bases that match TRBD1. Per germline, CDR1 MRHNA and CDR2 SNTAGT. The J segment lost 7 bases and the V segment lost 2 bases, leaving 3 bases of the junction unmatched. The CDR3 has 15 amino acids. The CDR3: CASSDGTGGNNEQFF. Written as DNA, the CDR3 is TGTGCCAGCAGTGACGGGACAGGGGGCAATAATGAGCAGTTCTTC.

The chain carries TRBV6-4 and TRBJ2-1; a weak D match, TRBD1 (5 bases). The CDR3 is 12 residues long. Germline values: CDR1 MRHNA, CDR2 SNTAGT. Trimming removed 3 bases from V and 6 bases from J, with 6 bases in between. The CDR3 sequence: CASSEGANEQFF. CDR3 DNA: TGTGCCAGCAGTGAAGGGGCCAATGAGCAGTTCTTC.

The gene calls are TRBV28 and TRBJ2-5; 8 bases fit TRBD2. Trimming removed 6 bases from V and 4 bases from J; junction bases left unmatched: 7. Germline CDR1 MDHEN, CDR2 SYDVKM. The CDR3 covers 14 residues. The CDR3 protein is CASSPGGVLETQYF. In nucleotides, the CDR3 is TGTGCCAGCAGCCCGGGGGGGGTGTTAGAGACCCAGTACTTC.

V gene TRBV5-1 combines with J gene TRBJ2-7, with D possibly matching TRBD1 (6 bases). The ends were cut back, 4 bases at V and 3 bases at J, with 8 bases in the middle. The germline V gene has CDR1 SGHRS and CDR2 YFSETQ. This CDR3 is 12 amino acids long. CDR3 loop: CASSARGYEQYF. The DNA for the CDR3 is TGCGCCAGCAGCGCCAGGGGCTACGAGCAGTACTTC. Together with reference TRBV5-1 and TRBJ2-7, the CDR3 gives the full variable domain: KAGVTQTPRYLIKTRGQQVTLSCSPISGHRSVSWYQQTPGQGLQFLFEYFSETQRNKGNFPGRFSGRQFSNSRSEMNVSTLELGDSALYLCASSARGYEQYFGPGTRLTVT.

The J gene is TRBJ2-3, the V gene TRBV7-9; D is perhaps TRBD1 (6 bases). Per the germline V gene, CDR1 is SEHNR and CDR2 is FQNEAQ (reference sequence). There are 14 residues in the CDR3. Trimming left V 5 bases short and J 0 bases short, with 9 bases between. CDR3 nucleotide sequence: TGTGCCAGCAGCGGGGGCGTGAGCACAGATACGCAGTATTTT. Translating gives CASSGGVSTDTQYF.

CDR3 region: CASSAGAGNTEAFF. The CDR3 DNA reads as TGTGCCAGCAGCGCAGGGGCGGGCAACACTGAAGCTTTCTTT. V is TRBV6-5 and J is TRBJ1-1, with D tentatively TRBD1 (6 bases). Germline CDR1 is MNHEY and CDR2 is SVGAGI. The V gene lost 6 bases and the J gene lost 2 bases, with 13 bases spanning the gap. This CDR3 is built from 14 residues.

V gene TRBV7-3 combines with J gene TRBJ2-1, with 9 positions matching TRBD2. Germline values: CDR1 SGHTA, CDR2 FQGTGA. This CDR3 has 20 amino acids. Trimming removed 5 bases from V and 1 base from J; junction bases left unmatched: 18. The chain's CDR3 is CASSPESGGIRHLSYNEQFF. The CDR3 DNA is TGTGCCAGCAGCCCCGAAAGCGGGGGGATTCGACACCTTTCCTACAATGAGCAGTTCTTC.

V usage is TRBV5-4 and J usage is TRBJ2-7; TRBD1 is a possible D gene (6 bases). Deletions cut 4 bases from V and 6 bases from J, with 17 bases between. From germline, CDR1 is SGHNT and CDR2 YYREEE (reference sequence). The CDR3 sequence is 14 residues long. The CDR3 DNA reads TGTGCCAGCAGCCCAGGAAATACAGGGATCGAGCAGTACTTC. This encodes CASSPGNTGIEQYF. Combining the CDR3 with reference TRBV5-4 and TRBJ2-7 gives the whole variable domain ETGVTQSPTHLIKTRGQQVTLRCSSQSGHNTVSWYQQALGQGPQFIFQYYREEENGRGNFPPRFSGLQFPNYSSELNVNALELDDSALYLCASSPGNTGIEQYFGPGTRLTVT.

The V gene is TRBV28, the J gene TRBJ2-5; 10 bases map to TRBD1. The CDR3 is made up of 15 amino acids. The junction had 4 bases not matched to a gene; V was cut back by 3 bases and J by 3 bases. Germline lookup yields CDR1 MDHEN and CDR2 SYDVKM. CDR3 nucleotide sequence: TGTGCCAGCAGTTTGTTAGGGACAGGGGAAGAGACCCAGTACTTC. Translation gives CASSLLGTGEETQYF.

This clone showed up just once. DNA of the CDR3: TGTGCCAGCAGCTTATTGGTGGAGTCCCATGAGCAGTACTTC. This translates into CASSLLVESHEQYF. The chain carries TRBV7-2 and TRBJ2-7; D is unclear. The germline V gene has CDR1 SGHTA and CDR2 FQGNSA. The CDR3 has 14 amino acids. Trimming shortened V by 2 bases and J by 7 bases, and 15 bases separated the two germline ends.

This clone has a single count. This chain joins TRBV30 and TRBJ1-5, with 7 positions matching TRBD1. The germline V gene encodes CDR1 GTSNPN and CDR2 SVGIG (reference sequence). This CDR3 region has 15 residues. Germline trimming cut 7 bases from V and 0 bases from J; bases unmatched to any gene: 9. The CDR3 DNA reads TGTGCCTCCTACCCAGGGGGATATAGCAATCAGCCCCAGCATTTT. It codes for CASYPGGYSNQPQHF.